The clone carrying this T cell receptor (beta chain) occurred many times. Its cognate antigen is unknown. The source material, RNA transcripts, was used to amplify TCR beta CDR3 regions. With the HTBI primer set, the TCR CDR3 went through a first round of RT-PCR. Each CDR3 protein gets one entry after TCRdb re-called the multiplex PCR reads with MiXCR. The table has about 520,000 distinct CDR3 sequences, less than 25% seen once. The data stem from a study of T cells in Graves' hyperthyroidism and ophthalmopathy. Findings and caveats of the study: Ophthalmopathy, as predicted by the model, came a median about seven months after the prediction. A 13 V-J signature model discriminated ophthalmopathy versus stable hyperthyroidism.

Sequencing was carried out using blood. The clonotype originates from a man aged 18 to 29 with Graves' hyperthyroidism.

The CDR3 DNA reads TGTGCCAGCACCCAGGGAGGCTATGGCTACACCTTC. Amino acids: CASTQGGYGYTF. This rearrangement joins TRBV6-1 to TRBJ1-2, with a tentative D call TRBD1 (5 bases). CDR3 length: 12 amino acids. Trimming took 7 bases from V and 4 from J, leaving 10 bases between them. Looked up from germline, CDR1 is MNHNS and CDR2 is SASEGT.